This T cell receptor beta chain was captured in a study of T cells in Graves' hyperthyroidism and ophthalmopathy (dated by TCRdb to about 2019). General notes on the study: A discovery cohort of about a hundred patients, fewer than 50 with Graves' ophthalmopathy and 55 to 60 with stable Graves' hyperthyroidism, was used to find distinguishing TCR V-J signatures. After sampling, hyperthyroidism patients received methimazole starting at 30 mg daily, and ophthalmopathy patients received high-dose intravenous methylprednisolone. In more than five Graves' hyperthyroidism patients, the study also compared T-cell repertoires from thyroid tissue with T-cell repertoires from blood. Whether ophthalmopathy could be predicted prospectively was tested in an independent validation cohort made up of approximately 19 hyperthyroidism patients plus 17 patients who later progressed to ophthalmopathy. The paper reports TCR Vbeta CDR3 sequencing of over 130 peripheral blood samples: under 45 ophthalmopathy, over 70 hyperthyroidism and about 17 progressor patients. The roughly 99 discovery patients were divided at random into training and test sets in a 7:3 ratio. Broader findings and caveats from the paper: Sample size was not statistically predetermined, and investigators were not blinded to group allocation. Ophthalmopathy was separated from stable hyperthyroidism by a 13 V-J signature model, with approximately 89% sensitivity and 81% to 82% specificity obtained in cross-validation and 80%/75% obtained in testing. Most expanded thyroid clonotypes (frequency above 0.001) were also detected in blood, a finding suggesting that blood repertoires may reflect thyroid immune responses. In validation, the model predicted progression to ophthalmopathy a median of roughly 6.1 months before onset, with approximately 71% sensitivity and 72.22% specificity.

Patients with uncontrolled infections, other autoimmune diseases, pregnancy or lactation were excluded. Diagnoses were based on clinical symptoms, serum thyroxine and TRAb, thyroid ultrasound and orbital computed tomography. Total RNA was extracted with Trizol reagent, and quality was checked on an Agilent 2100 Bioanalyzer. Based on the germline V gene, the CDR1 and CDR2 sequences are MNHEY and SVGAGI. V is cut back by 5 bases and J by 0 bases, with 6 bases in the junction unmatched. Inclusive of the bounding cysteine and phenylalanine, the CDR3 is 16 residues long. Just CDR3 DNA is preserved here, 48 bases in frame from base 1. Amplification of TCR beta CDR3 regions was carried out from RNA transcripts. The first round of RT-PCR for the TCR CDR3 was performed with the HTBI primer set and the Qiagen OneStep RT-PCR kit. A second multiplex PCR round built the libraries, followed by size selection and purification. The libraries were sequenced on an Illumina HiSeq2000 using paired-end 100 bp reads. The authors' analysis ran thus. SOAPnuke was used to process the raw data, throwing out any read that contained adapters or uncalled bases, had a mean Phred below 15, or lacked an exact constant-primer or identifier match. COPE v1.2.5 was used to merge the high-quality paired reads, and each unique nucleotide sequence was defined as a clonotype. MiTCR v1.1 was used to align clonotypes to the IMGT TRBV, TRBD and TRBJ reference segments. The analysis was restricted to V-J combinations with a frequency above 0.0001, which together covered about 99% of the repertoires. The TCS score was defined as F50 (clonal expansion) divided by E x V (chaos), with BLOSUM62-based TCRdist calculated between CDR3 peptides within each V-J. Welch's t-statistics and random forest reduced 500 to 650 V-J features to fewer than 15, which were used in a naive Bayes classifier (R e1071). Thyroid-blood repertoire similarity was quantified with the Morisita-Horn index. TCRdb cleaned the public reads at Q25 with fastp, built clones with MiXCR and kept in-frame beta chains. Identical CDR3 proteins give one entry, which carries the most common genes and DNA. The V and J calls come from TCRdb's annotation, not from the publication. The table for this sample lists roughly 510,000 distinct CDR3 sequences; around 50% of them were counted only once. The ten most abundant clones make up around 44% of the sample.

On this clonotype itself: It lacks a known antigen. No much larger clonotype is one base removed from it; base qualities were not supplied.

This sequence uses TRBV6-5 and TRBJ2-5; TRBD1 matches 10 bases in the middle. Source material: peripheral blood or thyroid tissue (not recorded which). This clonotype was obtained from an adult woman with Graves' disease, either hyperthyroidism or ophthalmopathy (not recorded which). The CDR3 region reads CASSGPGQGYQETQYF. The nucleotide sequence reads TGTGCCAGCAGTGGACCGGGACAGGGGTACCAAGAGACCCAGTACTTC.